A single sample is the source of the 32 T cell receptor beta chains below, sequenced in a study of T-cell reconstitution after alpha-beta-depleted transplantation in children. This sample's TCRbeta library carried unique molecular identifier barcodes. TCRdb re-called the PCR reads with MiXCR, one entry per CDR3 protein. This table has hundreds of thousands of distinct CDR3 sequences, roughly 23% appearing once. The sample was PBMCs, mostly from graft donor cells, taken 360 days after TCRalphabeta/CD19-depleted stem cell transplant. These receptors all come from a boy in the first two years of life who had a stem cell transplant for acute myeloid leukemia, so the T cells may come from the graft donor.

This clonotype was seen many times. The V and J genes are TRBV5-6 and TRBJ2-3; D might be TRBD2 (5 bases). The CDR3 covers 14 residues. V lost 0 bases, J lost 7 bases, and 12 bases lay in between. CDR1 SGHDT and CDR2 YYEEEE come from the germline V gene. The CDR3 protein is CASSLVEGRNTQYF. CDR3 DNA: TGTGCCAGCAGCTTGGTGGAAGGGAGAAATACGCAGTATTTT.

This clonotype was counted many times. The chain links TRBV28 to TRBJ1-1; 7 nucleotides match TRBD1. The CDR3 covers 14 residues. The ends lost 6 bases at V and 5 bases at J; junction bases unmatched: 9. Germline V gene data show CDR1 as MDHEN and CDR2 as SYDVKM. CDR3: CASRTGFAKTEAFF. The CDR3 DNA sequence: TGTGCCAGCAGGACAGGGTTTGCAAAGACTGAAGCTTTCTTT.

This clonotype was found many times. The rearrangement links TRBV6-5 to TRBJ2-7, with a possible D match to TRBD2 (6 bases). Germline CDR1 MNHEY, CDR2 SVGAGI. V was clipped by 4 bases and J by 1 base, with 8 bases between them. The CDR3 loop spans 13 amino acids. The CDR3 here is CASSWGESYEQYF. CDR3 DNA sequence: TGTGCCAGCAGTTGGGGGGAGTCCTACGAGCAGTACTTC.

CDR3 DNA: TGCGCCAGCAGCTTGGAGGACAGACCCCAAGAGACCCAGTACTTC. This codes for CASSLEDRPQETQYF. The chain is built from TRBV5-1 and TRBJ2-5, with D tentatively TRBD1 (6 bases). The CDR3 consists of 15 residues. Trimming stripped 0 bases from V and 1 base from J, with 10 bases between. CDR1 and CDR2 (germline): SGHRS, YFSETQ.

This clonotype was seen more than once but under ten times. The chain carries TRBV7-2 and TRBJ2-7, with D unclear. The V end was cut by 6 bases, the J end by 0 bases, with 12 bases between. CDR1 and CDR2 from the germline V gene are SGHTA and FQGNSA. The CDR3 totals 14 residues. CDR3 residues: CASRLLAGSYEQYF. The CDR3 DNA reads TGTGCCAGCAGGCTTCTGGCCGGCTCCTACGAGCAGTACTTC.

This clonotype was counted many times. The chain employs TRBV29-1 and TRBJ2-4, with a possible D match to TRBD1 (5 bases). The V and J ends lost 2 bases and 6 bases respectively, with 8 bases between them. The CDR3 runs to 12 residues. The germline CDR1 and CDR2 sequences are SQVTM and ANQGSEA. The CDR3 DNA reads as TGCAGCGTTGAACAGGGCGGAAACATTCAGTACTTC. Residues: CSVEQGGNIQYF.

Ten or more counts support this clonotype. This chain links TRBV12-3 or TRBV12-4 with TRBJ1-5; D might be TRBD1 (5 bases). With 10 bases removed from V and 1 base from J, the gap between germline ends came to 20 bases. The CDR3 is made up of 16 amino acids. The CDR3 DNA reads TGTGCCATCACCAGTTCGGGACCTGCGAGCAATCAGCCCCAGCATTTT. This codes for CAITSSGPASNQPQHF.

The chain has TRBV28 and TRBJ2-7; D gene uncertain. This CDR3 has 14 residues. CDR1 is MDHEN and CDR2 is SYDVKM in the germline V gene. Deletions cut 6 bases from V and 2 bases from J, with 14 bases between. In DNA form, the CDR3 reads TGTGCCAGCAGCACCCTGAGAAGAACCTACGAGCAGTACGTC. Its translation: CASSTLRRTYEQYV.

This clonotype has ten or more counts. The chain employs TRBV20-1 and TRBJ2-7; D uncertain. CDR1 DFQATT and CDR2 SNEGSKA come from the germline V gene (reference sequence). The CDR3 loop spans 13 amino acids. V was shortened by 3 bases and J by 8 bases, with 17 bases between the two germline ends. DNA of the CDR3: TGCAGTGCTAGCTATGGGCCCCAGGCGAAGCAGTACGTC. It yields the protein CSASYGPQAKQYV.

CDR3 region: CATSRDTDRGTYEQYF. The CDR3 nucleotides read TGTGCCACCAGCAGAGATACTGACCGGGGAACCTACGAGCAGTACTTC. The chain has TRBV15 and TRBJ2-7, with D possibly matching TRBD2 (5 bases). Germline V gives CDR1 LNHNV, CDR2 YYDKDF (reference sequence). The CDR3 length is 16 residues. V lost 0 bases, J lost 2 bases, and 14 bases lay in between.

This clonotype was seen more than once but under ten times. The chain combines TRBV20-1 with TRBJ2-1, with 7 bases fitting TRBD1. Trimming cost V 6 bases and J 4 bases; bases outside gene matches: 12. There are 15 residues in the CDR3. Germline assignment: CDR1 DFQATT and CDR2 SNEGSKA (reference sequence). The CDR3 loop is CSARRTGLQYNEQFF. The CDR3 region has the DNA TGCAGTGCCCGTCGGACAGGCCTCCAATACAATGAGCAGTTCTTC.

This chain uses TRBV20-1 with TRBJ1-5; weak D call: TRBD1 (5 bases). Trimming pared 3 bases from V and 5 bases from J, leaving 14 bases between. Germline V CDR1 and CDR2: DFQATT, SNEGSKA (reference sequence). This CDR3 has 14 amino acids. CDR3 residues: CSASHRGGDQPQHF. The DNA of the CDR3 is TGCAGTGCTAGTCATAGGGGAGGGGATCAGCCCCAGCATTTT.

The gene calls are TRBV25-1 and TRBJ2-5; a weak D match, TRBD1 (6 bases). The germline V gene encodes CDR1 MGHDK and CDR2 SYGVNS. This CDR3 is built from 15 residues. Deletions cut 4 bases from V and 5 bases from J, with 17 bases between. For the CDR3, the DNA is TGTGCCAGCAGTGCCTCCAGGGGTTTCAGGGAGACCCAGTACTTC. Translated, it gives CASSASRGFRETQYF.

Written as DNA, the CDR3 is TGTGCCACCAGCAGAGGTCCCTACAATGAGCAGTTCTTC. Amino acid sequence: CATSRGPYNEQFF. V and J are TRBV15 and TRBJ2-1; no firm D call. The CDR3 covers 13 residues. Germline assignment: CDR1 LNHNV and CDR2 YYDKDF (reference sequence). Between the trimmed V and J ends, which lost 1 base and 2 bases, there was a span of 3 bases. Drawing the rest from reference TRBV15 and TRBJ2-1, the complete variable domain is DAMVIQNPRYQVTQFGKPVTLSCSQTLNHNVMYWYQQKSSQAPKLLFHYYDKDFNNEADTPDNFQSRRPNTSFCFLDIRSPGLGDTAMYLCATSRGPYNEQFFGPGTRLTVL.

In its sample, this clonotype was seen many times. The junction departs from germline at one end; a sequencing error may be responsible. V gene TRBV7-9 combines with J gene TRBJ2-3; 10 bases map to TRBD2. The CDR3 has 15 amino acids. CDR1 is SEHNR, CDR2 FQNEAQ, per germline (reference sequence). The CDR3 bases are TGTGCCAGCAGCCTAGCGGGGGATCCCACAGATACGCAGTATTTT. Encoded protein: CASSLAGDPTDTQYF.

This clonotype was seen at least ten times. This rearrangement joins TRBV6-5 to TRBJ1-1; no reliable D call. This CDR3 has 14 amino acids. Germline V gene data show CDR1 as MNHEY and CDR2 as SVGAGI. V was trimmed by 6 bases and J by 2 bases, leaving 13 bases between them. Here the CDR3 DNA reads TGTGCCAGCAGGCCGGATTACCGTAACACTGAAGCTTTCTTT. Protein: CASRPDYRNTEAFF.

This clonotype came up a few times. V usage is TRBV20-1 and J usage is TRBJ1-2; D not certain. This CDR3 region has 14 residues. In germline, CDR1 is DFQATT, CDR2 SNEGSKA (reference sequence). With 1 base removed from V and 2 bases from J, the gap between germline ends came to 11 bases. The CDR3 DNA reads TGCAGTGCTAGAGCGTATCGCGGCAACTATGGCTACACCTTC. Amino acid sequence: CSARAYRGNYGYTF.

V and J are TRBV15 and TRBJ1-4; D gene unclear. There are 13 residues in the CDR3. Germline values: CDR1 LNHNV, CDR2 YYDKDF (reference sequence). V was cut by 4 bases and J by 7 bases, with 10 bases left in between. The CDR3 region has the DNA TGTGCCACCAGCAAAGCGAATCGTGAAAAACTGTTTTTT. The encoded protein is CATSKANREKLFF.

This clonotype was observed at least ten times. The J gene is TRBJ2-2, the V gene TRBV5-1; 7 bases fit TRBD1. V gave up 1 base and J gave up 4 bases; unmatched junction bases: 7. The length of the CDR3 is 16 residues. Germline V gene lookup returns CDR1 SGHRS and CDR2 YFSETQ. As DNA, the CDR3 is TGCGCCAGCAGCTTGACGGGTAGGGGGCGCACCGGGGAGCTGTTTTTT. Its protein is CASSLTGRGRTGELFF. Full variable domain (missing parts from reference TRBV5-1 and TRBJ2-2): KAGVTQTPRYLIKTRGQQVTLSCSPISGHRSVSWYQQTPGQGLQFLFEYFSETQRNKGNFPGRFSGRQFSNSRSEMNVSTLELGDSALYLCASSLTGRGRTGELFFGEGSRLTVL.

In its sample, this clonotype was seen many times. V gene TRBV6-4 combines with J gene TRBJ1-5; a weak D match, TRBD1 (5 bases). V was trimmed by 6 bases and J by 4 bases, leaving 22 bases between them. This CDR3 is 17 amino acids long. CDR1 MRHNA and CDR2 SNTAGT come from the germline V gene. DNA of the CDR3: TGTGCCAGCAGACAAAAAAGGGCCAGGGACGGGAATCAGCCCCAGCATTTT. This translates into CASRQKRARDGNQPQHF.

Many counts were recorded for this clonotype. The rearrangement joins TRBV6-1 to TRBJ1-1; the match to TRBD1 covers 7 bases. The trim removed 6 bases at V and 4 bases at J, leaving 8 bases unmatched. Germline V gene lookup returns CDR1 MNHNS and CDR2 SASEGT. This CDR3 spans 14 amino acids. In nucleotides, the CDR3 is TGTGCCAGCAGCGACTTACAGGGGAGCACTGAAGCTTTCTTT. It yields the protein CASSDLQGSTEAFF.

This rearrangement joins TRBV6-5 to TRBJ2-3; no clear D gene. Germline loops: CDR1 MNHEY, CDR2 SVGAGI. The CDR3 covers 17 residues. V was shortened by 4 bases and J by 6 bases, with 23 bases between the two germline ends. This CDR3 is CASSSHTNLGPADTQYF. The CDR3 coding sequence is TGTGCCAGCAGTTCACATACTAACTTAGGGCCGGCTGATACGCAGTATTTT.

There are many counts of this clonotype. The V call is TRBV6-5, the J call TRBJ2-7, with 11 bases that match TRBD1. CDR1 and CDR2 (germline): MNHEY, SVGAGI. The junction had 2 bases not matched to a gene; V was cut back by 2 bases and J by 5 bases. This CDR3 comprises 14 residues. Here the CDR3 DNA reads TGTGCCAGCAGTTACCGGACAGGGGGCCACGAGCAGTACTTC. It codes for CASSYRTGGHEQYF.

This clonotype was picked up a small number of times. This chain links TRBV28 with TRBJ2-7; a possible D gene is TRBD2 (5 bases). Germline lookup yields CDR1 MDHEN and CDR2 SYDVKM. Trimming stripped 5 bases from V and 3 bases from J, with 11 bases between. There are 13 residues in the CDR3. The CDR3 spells CASSGGPDYEQYV. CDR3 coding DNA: TGTGCCAGCAGTGGCGGGCCTGACTACGAGCAGTACGTC.

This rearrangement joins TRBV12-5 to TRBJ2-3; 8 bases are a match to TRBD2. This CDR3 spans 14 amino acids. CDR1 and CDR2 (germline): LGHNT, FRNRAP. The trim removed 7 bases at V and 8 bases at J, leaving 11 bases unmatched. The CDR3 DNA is TGTGCTAGTGCCTTTAGCGGGACCCGAGGTACGCAGTATTTT. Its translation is CASAFSGTRGTQYF.

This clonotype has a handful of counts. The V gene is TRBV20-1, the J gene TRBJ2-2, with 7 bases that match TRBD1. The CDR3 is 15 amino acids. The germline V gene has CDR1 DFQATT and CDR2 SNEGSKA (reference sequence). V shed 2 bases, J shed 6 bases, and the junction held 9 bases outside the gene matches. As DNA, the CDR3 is TGCAGTGCTAGAATCCCCAGGACAGGTTCCGGGGAGCTGTTTTTT. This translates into CSARIPRTGSGELFF.

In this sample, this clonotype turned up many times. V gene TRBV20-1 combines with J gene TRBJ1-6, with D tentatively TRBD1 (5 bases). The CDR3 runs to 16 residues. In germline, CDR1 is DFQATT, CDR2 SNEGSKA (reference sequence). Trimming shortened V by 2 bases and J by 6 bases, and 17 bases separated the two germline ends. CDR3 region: CSARPTTGTANSPLHF. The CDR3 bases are TGCAGTGCTAGACCTACTACCGGGACGGCTAATTCACCCCTCCACTTT.

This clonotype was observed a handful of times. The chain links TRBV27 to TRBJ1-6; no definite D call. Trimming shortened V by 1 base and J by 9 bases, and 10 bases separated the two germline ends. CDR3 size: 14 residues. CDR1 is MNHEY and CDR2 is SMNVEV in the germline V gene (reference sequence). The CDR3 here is CASSLLAVSSPLHF. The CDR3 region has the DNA TGTGCCAGCAGTTTATTGGCAGTATCTTCACCCCTCCACTTT.

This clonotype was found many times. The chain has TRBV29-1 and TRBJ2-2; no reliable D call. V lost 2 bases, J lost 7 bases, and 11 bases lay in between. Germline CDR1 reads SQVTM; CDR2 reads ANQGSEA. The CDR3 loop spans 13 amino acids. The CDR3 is CSVEKAADGELFF. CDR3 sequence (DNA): TGCAGCGTTGAAAAGGCTGCGGACGGGGAGCTGTTTTTT.

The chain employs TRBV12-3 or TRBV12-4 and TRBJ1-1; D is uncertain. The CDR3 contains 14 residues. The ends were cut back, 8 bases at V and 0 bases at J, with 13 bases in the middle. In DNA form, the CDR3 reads TGTGCCAGCCGTTCCCGGACGGTGAACACTGAAGCTTTCTTT. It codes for CASRSRTVNTEAFF.

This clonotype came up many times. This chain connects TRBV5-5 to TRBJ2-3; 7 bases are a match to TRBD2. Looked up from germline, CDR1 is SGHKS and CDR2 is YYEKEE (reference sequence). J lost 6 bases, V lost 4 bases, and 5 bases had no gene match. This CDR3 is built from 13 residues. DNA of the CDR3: TGTGCCAGCAGCCTAAGCGGGGCGGATACGCAGTATTTT. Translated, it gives CASSLSGADTQYF.

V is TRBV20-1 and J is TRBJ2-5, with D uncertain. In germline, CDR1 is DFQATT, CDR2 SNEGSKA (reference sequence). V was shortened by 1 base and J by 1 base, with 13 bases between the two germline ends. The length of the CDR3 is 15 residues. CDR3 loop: CSARVYPEPQETQYF. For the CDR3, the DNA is TGCAGTGCTAGAGTTTATCCGGAACCCCAAGAGACCCAGTACTTC.